The source of this T cell receptor (beta chain) is a study of blood T cells in healthy people across ages (dated by TCRdb to between 2015 and 2017). Turning to the overall study: In model experiments, roughly one uniquely barcoded TCR beta cDNA molecule per two T cells was captured by template switching. Using deep sequencing normalized with unique cDNA molecular identifiers, the study measured how TCR beta repertoire diversity changes with age. Four age groups were formed from the donors: young (average approximately 15 years), middle-aged (approximately 42), aged (roughly 58) and long-lived (about 80). To avoid experimental bias, donors of different ages were distributed randomly across sequencing lanes. The study analyzed two additional independent replicas of 1 million unique cDNA reads from the same blood draw for two donors, one aged 18 to 29 and one aged 80 or older. Findings and caveats that apply to the study as a whole: As age increased, observed TCR beta diversity per million T cells dropped in a roughly linear way, and a significant reduction was already evident by age about 36. Observed TCR beta diversity correlated strongly with the percentage of naive T cells measured by flow cytometry. Compared with the aged group, the long-lived group had more naive CD4+ T cells, fewer expanded clones and increased TCR diversity, suggesting age selection. Since profiling was done on bulk unsorted PBMCs, naive and antigen-experienced compartments could not be conclusively compared. The CMV infection status of donors was not known, potentially confounding age-related changes in expanded clonotypes. Estimates of total diversity based on one million sequenced T cells were considered lower bounds and underestimates.

Library preparation employed 5' RACE. The instrument given in TCRdb is Illumina HiSeq 2500. A second 7 to 11 cycle PCR used a sample-barcoded 5' primer and a J-beta primer mix. Each TCR beta cDNA molecule received a unique molecular identifier from a template-switch 5' adaptor carrying 12 random nucleotides. Each sample yielded at least 2.5 million CDR3-containing paired-end reads. The Mint cDNA synthesis kit, primed by a TRBC-specific oligonucleotide, was used to synthesize first-strand cDNA from all RNA. All cDNA was treated with uracil-DNA glycosylase and then went through a first 18-cycle PCR with the universal primers M1SS and BC2_uni_R. The study's own analysis went as follows. Each sample was normalized by randomly selecting 1 million high-quality reads, each carrying a distinct molecular identifier. Reads with shared molecular identifiers were discarded instead of being binned into consensus sequences. MiTCR, run with a Q25 quality threshold and the strictest error-elimination algorithm, handled CDR3 identification, clonotype clustering and error correction. A nonparametric unseen species model with Euler transformation was used to estimate a lower bound on total TCR beta diversity. TCRdb reprocessed the public reads (quality trimming at Q25 with fastp, clone calling with MiXCR) and kept in-frame beta chains. Here each entry gathers all rows of one CDR3 protein and keeps the most common genes and DNA. The V and J calls reflect TCRdb's pipeline rather than the authors' work. Recorded for this sample are 600,000 or so distinct CDR3 sequences; roughly 48% of them occurred a single time. The top ten constitute 20% to 25% of the sample.

Systemically healthy Caucasian individuals from Russia, approximately 39 in total and aged about 6 to 90 years, were included as donors. Around 9.7 milliliters of peripheral blood were collected from each donor into EDTA-treated Vacutainer tubes. Ficoll-Paque density-gradient centrifugation was used to isolate PBMCs, with at least 6 million per sample. Trizol reagent was used to extract total RNA from the PBMCs, yielding at least 6 micrograms per sample. For every donor, an aliquot of PBMCs went through flow cytometry to measure the percentages of naive CD45RAhigh/CD27high T cells. This clonotype was counted ten times or more. Its antigen is unknown. No much larger clonotype is one base removed from it; base qualities were not supplied. Measured from the cysteine to the phenylalanine, the CDR3 is 15 residues long. The read is trimmed to its CDR3 DNA, 45 bases read in frame from base 1. The germline V gene yields MNHEY for CDR1 and SVGAGI for CDR2. V is trimmed back by 0 bases and J by 2 bases, and the junction contains 2 bases that no gene match accounts for.

The sequenced sample consisted of blood. The chain couples TRBV6-5 to TRBJ2-7; the junction holds 9 bases that match TRBD2. The sequence derives from an elderly man in good health. The CDR3 reads CASSYSSSGTYEQYF. The nucleotides read TGTGCCAGCAGTTACTCTTCTAGCGGGACCTACGAGCAGTACTTC.